The clone carrying this T cell receptor beta chain was detected a few times. Its matching antigen is unknown. These data originate in a study of early T cells in non-severe SARS-CoV-2 infection. As for the study in general: Investigators sequenced bulk RNA drawn from unsorted whole blood, and chains remained unpaired. Study-wide points: VDJdb matching, biased toward anti-spike CD8 responses, missed private and CD4 specificities.

Individual cDNA molecules each received unique molecular identifiers attached to them. TCRdb fed the 5' RACE reads into MiXCR, producing one record per CDR3 protein. Counted here are about 55,000 distinct CDR3 sequences, about 15% occurring once; the ten biggest clones make up more than 8.5%. The CDR3 consists of 13 residues. The V end was cut by 6 bases, the J end by 1 base, with 12 bases between. Germline CDR1 is SQVTM and CDR2 is ANQGSEA. Sequencing was performed on whole blood, taken at baseline. The chain is built from TRBV29-1 and TRBJ2-5, with a weak D call TRBD2 (6 bases). The receptor's source is an adult who was a healthcare worker with PCR-confirmed SARS-CoV-2 infection or an uninfected control (not recorded which). The CDR3 nucleotides read TGCAGCGTGACCGGGAGTCTCCAAGAGACCCAGTACTTC. It encodes CSVTGSLQETQYF.